This entry concerns a single TCR beta chain. Its antigen is unknown. The data derive from a study of cytotoxic CD8 clonotypes in ibrutinib-treated CLL. Points from the study as a whole: Clonality went up at ibrutinib response and then declined back toward baseline at progression.

The CDR3 extends over 12 amino acids. The germline V and J ends were trimmed by 8 bases and 7 bases, with 14 bases remaining between them. Looked up from germline, CDR1 is MNHNS and CDR2 is SASEGT. Researchers set a sequencing depth target of 1 in 200,000 to 1 in 1 million T cells. Using immunoSEQ multiplex PCR, the repertoire was profiled, and TCRdb retains in-frame clones only, with some absent. This sample yields approximately 100,000 clones, of which about 74% are seen a single time; around 23% belongs to the top ten. The receptor comes from a human donor with chronic lymphocytic leukemia. The rearrangement links TRBV6-1 to TRBJ1-2; D gene ambiguous. This specimen consisted of PBMCs, obtained after 24 months of ibrutinib treatment. CDR3 protein: CASGEVWSGYTF. CDR3 DNA: TGTGCCAGCGGGGAGGTGTGGTCTGGCTACACCTTC.